The clone carrying this TCR beta chain was counted many times. Its specificity is unknown. The TCRbeta library incorporated unique molecular identifiers. MiXCR, applied by TCRdb to the PCR reads, yields one record per CDR3 protein. The repertoire holds more than 400,000 distinct CDR3 sequences, with around two fifths as singletons. This sample is drawn from a study of T-cell reconstitution after alpha-beta-depleted transplantation in children. The study, taken as a whole, reports: From newly produced T cells came most of the T-cell counts and diversity one year after transplant.

CDR1 SGHRS and CDR2 YFSETQ come from the germline V gene. This CDR3 is 14 amino acids long. V was pared by 4 bases and J by 1 base, with 11 bases between. The chain carries TRBV5-1 and TRBJ1-1; tentatively, D is TRBD1 (5 bases). The material was PBMCs, obtained before TCRalphabeta/CD19-depleted stem cell transplant. The sequence was obtained from a girl aged 2 to 9 with aplastic anemia, due to receive a stem cell transplant. This CDR3 is CASSEGRRNTEAFF. In DNA form, the CDR3 reads TGCGCCAGCAGCGAGGGACGGCGGAACACTGAAGCTTTCTTT.